These T cell receptor beta chains were read from a single sample in a study of shared clonotypes between healthy human individuals. TCRdb's table, derived via immunoSEQ multiplex PCR, lists solely in-frame clones and lacks some. The table has about 2.3 million clones, over 85% seen once. Sequenced sample: naive CD4+ T cells from PBMCs. The origin of the receptors is a man between 18 and 29 years old in good health. Some clones in this sample may be carry-over from other donors' samples. Both conserved end residues are part of each CDR3. A D gene is named only where the DNA matches it firmly. Not every row has a clone size; where given, it reads once, few, many or a size class.

CDR3 DNA: TGTGCCAGCAGCTCCGAAAGCACTTTGGGATACAATGAGCAGTTCTTC
CDR3 protein: CASSSESTLGYNEQFF
J gene: TRBJ2-1
clone size: -
V gene: TRBV11-3
D gene: -

CDR3 DNA: TGTGCCAGTAGTACGTACAGGGAGGTAGGTGGCTACACCTTC
CDR3 protein: CASSTYREVGGYTF
J gene: TRBJ1-2
clone size: -
V gene: TRBV19
D gene: -

CDR3 DNA: TGTGCCAGCAGCCGACCCTACGAGCAGTACTTC
CDR3 protein: CASSRPYEQYF
J gene: TRBJ2-7
clone size: -
V gene: TRBV5-8
D gene: -

CDR3 DNA: TGTGCCAGCAGCCCTTTACGGGGGGACGAGCAGTACTTC
CDR3 protein: CASSPLRGDEQYF
J gene: TRBJ2-7
clone size: -
V gene: TRBV7-2
D gene: TRBD2

CDR3 DNA: TGTGCCAGCAGTACCAACAGGGGGTGGGGGCAGCCCCAGCATTTT
CDR3 protein: CASSTNRGWGQPQHF
J gene: TRBJ1-5
clone size: -
V gene: TRBV6-5
D gene: TRBD1

CDR3 DNA: TGCGCCAGCAGAACCACGGGGGATAGCAATCAGCCCCAGCATTTT
CDR3 protein: CASRTTGDSNQPQHF
J gene: TRBJ1-5
clone size: -
V gene: TRBV5-1
D gene: -

CDR3 DNA: TGCGCCAGCAGCTTGGGTTTACCTTTCTCCTACGAGCAGTACTTC
CDR3 protein: CASSLGLPFSYEQYF
J gene: TRBJ2-7
clone size: -
V gene: TRBV5-1
D gene: -

CDR3 DNA: TGTGCCAGCTCACCGATACAGGGAATGGGTGGCACAGATACGCAGTATTTT
CDR3 protein: CASSPIQGMGGTDTQYF
J gene: TRBJ2-3
clone size: -
V gene: TRBV18
D gene: -

CDR3 DNA: TGTGCCAGCAGCGTAGCAGGGACTAGCGCAGCAGATACGCAGTATTTT
CDR3 protein: CASSVAGTSAADTQYF
J gene: TRBJ2-3
clone size: -
V gene: TRBV9
D gene: TRBD2

CDR3 DNA: TGTGCCAGCAGCGTAGATCATGGGGGGGAATATGGCTACACCTTC
CDR3 protein: CASSVDHGGEYGYTF
J gene: TRBJ1-2
clone size: -
V gene: TRBV9
D gene: -

CDR3 DNA: TGTGCCACCAGCAGAAACCCCCGTGCTAGCGGGGTTAATGAGCAGTTCTTC
CDR3 protein: CATSRNPRASGVNEQFF
J gene: TRBJ2-1
clone size: -
V gene: TRBV15
D gene: TRBD2

CDR3 DNA: TGTGCCGGGACTAAGGGGCGGAGGGAGGCAGGAGGGGAGCAGTTCTTC
CDR3 protein: CAGTKGRREAGGEQFF
J gene: TRBJ2-1
clone size: -
V gene: TRBV28
D gene: TRBD2

CDR3 DNA: TGTGCCAGTAGTATAGGCGGTCAGGGAGGCATTCAGTACTTC
CDR3 protein: CASSIGGQGGIQYF
J gene: TRBJ2-4
clone size: -
V gene: TRBV19
D gene: -

CDR3 DNA: TGTGCCAGCAGGTCGGATTTCCTGGATTACGAGCAGTACTTC
CDR3 protein: CASRSDFLDYEQYF
J gene: TRBJ2-7
clone size: -
V gene: TRBV28
D gene: -

CDR3 DNA: TGCGCCAGCAGCTCGGGGACAGGGGATTCACCCCTCCACTTT
CDR3 protein: CASSSGTGDSPLHF
J gene: TRBJ1-6
clone size: -
V gene: TRBV5-1
D gene: TRBD1

CDR3 DNA: TGTGCCAGCAGCCCCGCTAGCGGGAGTGGAGATACGCAGTATTTT
CDR3 protein: CASSPASGSGDTQYF
J gene: TRBJ2-3
clone size: -
V gene: TRBV7-3
D gene: TRBD2

CDR3 DNA: TGTGCCAGCAGTACCAGACAGGGCTTAAGCTCTGGAAACACCATATATTTT
CDR3 protein: CASSTRQGLSSGNTIYF
J gene: TRBJ1-3
clone size: -
V gene: TRBV28
D gene: TRBD1

CDR3 DNA: TGCGCCAGCAGCCAAGATACTGGGGCAGATACGCAGTATTTT
CDR3 protein: CASSQDTGADTQYF
J gene: TRBJ2-3
clone size: -
V gene: TRBV4-3
D gene: -

CDR3 DNA: TGTGCCAGCAGGACCAGGGGGGGGGCAGGTGAGCAGTACTTC
CDR3 protein: CASRTRGGAGEQYF
J gene: TRBJ2-7
clone size: -
V gene: TRBV6-1
D gene: -

CDR3 DNA: TGCGCCAGCAGCCACGTCCCCGGGACTAGCGGTTCCTACGAGCAGTACTTC
CDR3 protein: CASSHVPGTSGSYEQYF
J gene: TRBJ2-7
clone size: -
V gene: TRBV5-1
D gene: TRBD2

CDR3 DNA: TGTGCCAGCAGTTCGACCCTCACCACGGGAGCTAGCACAGATACGCAGTATTTT
CDR3 protein: CASSSTLTTGASTDTQYF
J gene: TRBJ2-3
clone size: -
V gene: TRBV28
D gene: -

CDR3 DNA: TGTGCCAGCAGCCCAGACCCCGGGACATTCTACGAGCAGTACTTC
CDR3 protein: CASSPDPGTFYEQYF
J gene: TRBJ2-7
clone size: once
V gene: TRBV7-2
D gene: -

CDR3 DNA: TGTGCCAGCAGCTCGACCATCGACAGGGGCGGCAATGAGCAGTTCTTC
CDR3 protein: CASSSTIDRGGNEQFF
J gene: TRBJ2-1
clone size: once
V gene: TRBV7-2
D gene: TRBD1

CDR3 DNA: TGTGCCAGCAGCTTATGGGGCGCAGATACGCAGTATTTT
CDR3 protein: CASSLWGADTQYF
J gene: TRBJ2-3
clone size: -
V gene: TRBV7-9
D gene: -

CDR3 DNA: TGTGCCAGCAGGCGGACAGGGATGGGGAACACTGAAGCTTTCTTT
CDR3 protein: CASRRTGMGNTEAFF
J gene: TRBJ1-1
clone size: few
V gene: TRBV7-3
D gene: TRBD1

CDR3 DNA: TGTGCCAGCAGCCCTAAGGCTTTCCCGGGGTACAATGAGCAGTTCTTC
CDR3 protein: CASSPKAFPGYNEQFF
J gene: TRBJ2-1
clone size: -
V gene: TRBV28
D gene: -

CDR3 DNA: TGTGCCAGCAGCTTGACAGGGGGGTTCATGAATACGCAGTATTTT
CDR3 protein: CASSLTGGFMNTQYF
J gene: TRBJ2-3
clone size: -
V gene: TRBV5-8
D gene: TRBD1

CDR3 DNA: TGCAGCTGCCGGGGCCGATTCACAGATACGCAGTATTTT
CDR3 protein: CSCRGRFTDTQYF
J gene: TRBJ2-3
clone size: -
V gene: TRBV29-1
D gene: -

CDR3 DNA: TGTGCCAGCAGCTTTTACACCTCTGAGTACTTC
CDR3 protein: CASSFYTSEYF
J gene: TRBJ2-5
clone size: -
V gene: TRBV5-6
D gene: -